This T cell receptor beta chain is from a study of PD-1 blockade in classical Hodgkin lymphoma (dated by TCRdb to about 2020). Context from the whole study: Nivolumab dosing was 3 mg/kg intravenously every 2 weeks, continuing until either disease progression or unacceptable toxicity. To define a peripheral blood immune signature of response to PD-1 blockade in classical Hodgkin lymphoma, the study combined TCR beta sequencing with CyTOF.

The intended sense of this specimen's time point label: cycle 2 day 1 (C2D1) of nivolumab. Every trial patient had relapsed after autologous stem cell transplantation, and cohorts A, B and C differed in prior brentuximab vedotin exposure. The trial cohort included more than 55 patients with relapsed/refractory classical Hodgkin lymphoma, and each patient had a best overall response of complete response, partial response or progressive disease. Single-agent nivolumab was administered to trial patients in the multi-cohort phase II CheckMate 205 trial. An independent review committee assessed best overall response by applying the 2007 International Working Group response criteria. Trial PBMCs were obtained immediately prior to nivolumab initiation (C1D1) and on therapy at cycle 2 day 1 and cycle 4 day 1. Peripheral blood was collected in 8 mL Vacutainer Cell Preparation Tubes, from which PBMCs were isolated by centrifugation and then cryopreserved.

The paper as a whole reports these results and caveats: Baseline TCR diversity was reported to be lower in newly diagnosed patients than in healthy donors, and even lower in relapsed/refractory patients. The study was limited to a single clinical trial cohort, and causes of repertoire differences, possibly disease activity or prior therapy, remained undefined. By C4D1, a significant rise was seen in CD4+ TCR diversity but not in CD8+ TCR diversity (p=0.0027 vs p=0.16), and the rise was most apparent among complete responders (p=0.02). Among trial patients, those achieving complete response had baseline diversity similar to that of newly diagnosed patients, while diversity was significantly lower in partial responders and progressors. Diversity was lower in patients who began nivolumab less than 1 year after ASCT, so these patients were left out of later analyses to avoid confounding by immune reconstitution.

Worth noting for this clone: This clone's antigen is unknown. Base quality data are lacking; no much larger clone is found one base away.

Genomic DNA was isolated using the Qiagen DNeasy kit from unsorted PBMCs as well as from negatively selected CD4+ and CD8+ fractions. Using primers that anneal to V and J segments, immunoSEQ multiplex PCR amplified the TCR beta CDR3 regions. A synthetic immune receptor repertoire was used to minimize amplification bias, and any remaining bias was removed computationally after sequencing. The study's own analysis went as follows. Custom Python scripts were used to quantify repertoire diversity as the Shannon entropy index. Unsorted, CD4+ and CD8+ repertoires were analyzed separately, except in combined analyses where CD4+ and CD8+ sequences were merged in silico. Clonal expansion was defined as a frequency increase of at least 2-fold after treatment compared with C1D1, and clones undetected at baseline were assigned a pseudocount of 0.5. Clones with 0 or 1 copy at C1D1 were classified as singleton clones, and clones with 2 or more copies were classified as non-singleton clones. Clones expanded in unsorted samples were annotated as CD4+, CD8+ or unknown by matching protein sequences in sorted samples from the same patient. Wilcoxon tests on paired samples were used to test changes in diversity from C1D1 to C4D1. TCRdb mirrors the immuneACCESS table, restricted to in-frame sequences. Some clones are absent from its copies; in checked studies, under half trace to an unresolved V gene, and the reason for the others is unknown. That table supplies the V and J calls and clone size; D and trimming were determined from the DNA. This sample holds about 150,000 clones; about four fifths were observed only once. The ten largest clones add up to 7% to 9.5% of the sample.

The CDR3 covers 12 residues, taking in both the cysteine and the phenylalanine. The retained sequence is limited to the CDR3, 36 bases, with the frame set at the first base. Reading the germline V gene gives CDR1 SNHLY and CDR2 FYNNEI. After removal of 7 bases from V and 12 bases from J, the junction retains 11 bases not matched to a gene. The rearranged chain carries TRBV2 and TRBJ1-1, with 7 bases matching TRBD1. This material consisted of peripheral blood mononuclear cells (PBMCs), taken before the second cycle of nivolumab. This clonotype was sampled from a human donor with classical Hodgkin lymphoma. The CDR3 has the sequence CASTLGQLVPFF. The sequenced DNA: TGTGCCAGCACCCTGGGACAGTTAGTCCCTTTCTTT.